One and the same sample provided the 23 T cell receptor beta chains below, sequenced in a study of tumor-infiltrating lymphocytes in primary liver carcinoma. The investigators made TCR beta cDNA from about 500 ng total RNA, using a constant-region primer. The TCR beta library was amplified through three nested multiplex PCR rounds in a modified ARM-PCR procedure. The study ran its first two PCR rounds for 9 to 10 cycles each, using TRBV1-TRBV30 forward primers and a C-beta reverse primer. TCRdb independently ran MiXCR on the multiplex PCR reads; one entry per CDR3 protein. The data show about 350,000 distinct CDR3 sequences, around three fifths seen once. Unsorted whole blood supplied the RNA, and germline DNA was extracted too. The sequenced sample consisted of peripheral blood. The receptors were sampled from a man in his forties with primary liver carcinoma and hepatitis B virus infection.

Worth noting for this clonotype: Germline and junction disagree at one end, which may indicate a read error. The CDR3 DNA is TGTGCTAGCAGCCCGTCCGGGAGCGGGGGGCCTCGGTACTTC. It translates to CASSPSGSGGPRYF. The rearrangement uses TRBV28 and TRBJ2-4, with 9 bases lining up with TRBD2. The CDR3 runs 14 residues. Germline V gene sequence: CDR1 MDHEN, CDR2 SYDVKM.

As for this clonotype: The junction departs from germline at one end; a sequencing error may be responsible. V usage is TRBV6-5 and J usage is TRBJ1-1, with D hard to call. CDR1 and CDR2 (germline): MNHEY, SVGAGI. The CDR3 extends over 13 amino acids. Here the CDR3 reads CASSLRFNPEALF. The CDR3 DNA sequence: TGTGCCAGCAGTCTCCGATTTAACCCTGAAGCTCTCTTT.

The V and J genes are TRBV6-1 and TRBJ1-5; D gene unclear. With the DNA end fitting TRBJ2-3 better, the J assignment may be wrong. Germline V gene lookup returns CDR1 MNHNS and CDR2 SASEGT. This CDR3 has 17 residues. CDR3: CASSETRQGKVNQPQYF. The CDR3, as DNA: TGTGCCAGCAGTGAAACCCGACAAGGAAAAGTCAATCAGCCCCAGTATTTT.

This clonotype has ten or more counts. The chain combines TRBV6-2 or TRBV6-3 with TRBJ2-6; TRBD2 aligns across 9 bases. The trim removed 0 bases at V and 0 bases at J, leaving 3 bases unmatched. CDR1 and CDR2 (germline): MNHEY, SVGEGT. There are 18 residues in the CDR3. As DNA, the CDR3 is TGTGCCAGCAGTTACTCGTCTAGCGGGATCTCTGGGGCCAACGTCCTGACTTTC. As protein: CASSYSSSGISGANVLTF.

About this clonotype: A much larger clone differs from this one at a single base, so this may be a read error. This chain uses TRBV6-1 with TRBJ2-1; 8 bases match TRBD2. The CDR3 totals 15 residues. From germline, CDR1 is MNHNS and CDR2 SASEGT. V trimming: 10 bases; J trimming: 8 bases; junction bases outside the gene matches: 16. This CDR3 is CATLGPNGRADEQFF. The CDR3 DNA reads TGTGCCACCCTCGGACCTAACGGGAGGGCCGATGAGCAGTTCTTC.

With respect to this clonotype: A single base separates this from a much larger clone, so it may be a read error. The chain recombines TRBV12-3 or TRBV12-4 with TRBJ2-2, with 10 bases that match TRBD2. J was trimmed by 1 base and V by 8 bases; bases with no gene match: 4. This CDR3 comprises 15 residues. CDR3 protein: CASGQREGNTGELFF. CDR3 sequence (DNA): TGTGCCAGCGGCCAGCGGGAGGGGAACACCGGGGAGCTGTTTTTT.

CDR3 bases: TGCGCCAGCAGCATGCTTGGGAGGATCGAGCAGTACTTC. This codes for CASSMLGRIEQYF. The chain uses TRBV5-1 and TRBJ2-7; TRBD2 might be the D (6 bases). Trimming removed 4 bases from V and 6 bases from J, with 14 bases in between. This CDR3 comprises 13 residues. The germline V gene has CDR1 SGHRS and CDR2 YFSETQ.

This clonotype was counted at least ten times. This chain uses TRBV4-2 with TRBJ1-2; D ambiguous. Germline V lookup: CDR1 LGHNA, CDR2 YNFKEQ. This CDR3 region has 15 residues. The V end was cut by 1 base, the J end by 5 bases, with 14 bases between. The CDR3 DNA is TGTGCCAGCAGCCAAGCTGTCGGGCAGAATTATGGCTACACCTTC. It yields the protein CASSQAVGQNYGYTF.

Worth noting for this clonotype: A read error is possible here, since a much larger clone lies one base away. The V and J genes are TRBV12-3 or TRBV12-4 and TRBJ2-3, with TRBD1 identical over 8 bases. Losses at the gene ends were 3 bases for V and 6 bases for J; bases not matched to a gene: 11. CDR3 length: 16 residues. The CDR3 DNA reads as TGTGCCAGCAGTTTTATTAGCGAGACAGGGGCTGATACGCAGTATTTT. Its protein is CASSFISETGADTQYF.

This rearrangement joins TRBV11-2 to TRBJ2-7; perhaps TRBD2 as D (5 bases). This CDR3 contains 14 residues. V lost 3 bases and J 4 bases, leaving 13 bases between the germline ends. Germline V gene sequence: CDR1 SGHAT, CDR2 FQNNGV. The DNA for the CDR3 is TGTGCCAGCAGCTTTAGAGGGTATGTGTACGAGCAGTACTTC. Amino acids: CASSFRGYVYEQYF.

Of note for this clonotype: A junction boundary mismatches the germline segment, possibly from a read error. V usage is TRBV11-2 and J usage is TRBJ2-7; either TRBD1 or TRBD2 may supply D (5 bases each). CDR1 is SGHAT, CDR2 FQNNGV, per germline. There are 15 residues in the CDR3. CDR3 loop: CASILVHGAAYEQYF. As DNA, the CDR3 is TGTGCCAGCATCTTAGTGCACGGGGCGGCCTACGAGCAGTACTTC.

With respect to this clonotype: One end of the junction is discordant with germline, which a read error may explain. The chain joins TRBV11-2 to TRBJ2-2; weak D call: TRBD1 (6 bases). The CDR3 has 17 residues. CDR1 is SGHAT, CDR2 FQNNGV, per germline. The CDR3 DNA follows: TGTACCAGCAGCTTTGTTGGGACACTACGGGGCACCGGGGAGCTGTTTTTT. Translated: CTSSFVGTLRGTGELFF.

On this clonotype itself: Since the CDR3 does not end with the conserved phenylalanine or tryptophan, this likely comes from a read error. This chain connects TRBV10-3 to TRBJ2-1; maybe TRBD2 (7 bases). The CDR3 is made up of 15 amino acids. CDR1 is ENHRY and CDR2 is SYGVKD in the germline V gene. V was pared by 3 bases and J by 6 bases, with 15 bases between. CDR3 sequence: CAISEGGEWGNEQFL. CDR3 coding DNA: TGTGCCATCAGTGAAGGGGGGGAGTGGGGCAATGAGCAGTTCTTA.

This clonotype showed up just a few times. The chain employs TRBV30 and TRBJ2-5, with D perhaps matching TRBD2 (6 bases). CDR1 GTSNPN and CDR2 SVGIG come from the germline V gene (reference sequence). Trimming cost V 3 bases and J 5 bases, with 22 bases left between them. The CDR3 is 16 residues long. In DNA form, the CDR3 reads TGTGCCTGGAGAAATCCCGGAGGGTGGGGATGGGAGACCCAGTACTTC. Translating gives CAWRNPGGWGWETQYF.

In the case of this clonotype: Because it lacks the conserved phenylalanine or tryptophan at the end, this CDR3 is likely a read error. The chain couples TRBV11-1 to TRBJ2-1, with D unresolved. CDR3 size: 15 residues. Germline lookup yields CDR1 SGHAT and CDR2 FQDESV (reference sequence). The V end lost 5 bases, the J end lost 9 bases, and 20 bases lay between the germline ends. The CDR3 nucleotides read TGTGCCAGCAGCCCCCTGCCGACGATGGGAAGTGAGCAGTTCCTC. This gives the protein CASSPLPTMGSEQFL.

About this clonotype: A read error may produce the germline difference seen at one junction end. The chain has TRBV4-3 and TRBJ1-2; 9 bases fit TRBD1. Germline V CDR1 and CDR2: LGHNA, YSLEER. CDR3 length equals 14 residues. The CDR3 DNA is TGCGCCGGCAGCCATGGACAGGGGACGTTTGGCTACACCTTC. Its translation is CAGSHGQGTFGYTF.

This clonotype was counted only a few times. A much larger clone lies a single base off, so this may be a read error. This chain joins TRBV29-1 and TRBJ1-5, with 7 bases that match TRBD1. The CDR3 length is 12 residues. CDR1 SQVTM and CDR2 ANQGSEA come from the germline V gene. The CDR3 DNA is TGCAGCGTTGGACAGGGCAATCAGTCCCAGCATTTT. Translating gives CSVGQGNQSQHF.

This clonotype ranks as large. The V and J genes are TRBV11-2 and TRBJ2-7, with 9 positions matching TRBD1. V gave up 5 bases and J gave up 2 bases; unmatched junction bases: 7. There are 15 residues in the CDR3. Germline V gives CDR1 SGHAT, CDR2 FQNNGV. The DNA of the CDR3 is TGTGCCAGCAGCCAAGGGACAGGGAGAACCTACGAGCAGTACTTC. Encoded protein: CASSQGTGRTYEQYF.

On this clonotype itself: The conserved closing phenylalanine or tryptophan is absent in this CDR3, likely reflecting a read error. The chain links TRBV4-1 to TRBJ1-5, with no clear D. The CDR3 spans 15 residues. Germline lookup yields CDR1 MGHRA and CDR2 YSYEKL. The CDR3 spells CACSQEAQPNGPQHS. DNA of the CDR3: TGCGCCTGCAGCCAAGAAGCACAGCCCAATGGGCCCCAGCATTCT.

This rearrangement joins TRBV4-1 to TRBJ1-5, with no clear D. CDR3 length equals 14 residues. Trimming removed 4 bases at V and 6 bases at J, with 13 bases between. Germline V gene lookup returns CDR1 MGHRA and CDR2 YSYEKL. DNA for the CDR3: TGCGCCAGCAGCCGTTCGGAGGGAGGTCAGCCCCAGCATTTT. Residues: CASSRSEGGQPQHF.

This clonotype was found a few times. The chain is built from TRBV12-3 or TRBV12-4 and TRBJ2-5, with D possibly being TRBD1 or TRBD2 (5 bases each). Trimming took off 10 bases at V and 7 bases at J, with 13 bases between the two ends. This CDR3 is built from 11 residues. Here the CDR3 DNA reads TGTGCCAACTCCAATGGGGGGACCCAGTACTTC. This codes for CANSNGGTQYF.

This clonotype appeared many times. V and J are TRBV6-5 and TRBJ2-2; TRBD1 aligns across 9 bases. This CDR3 spans 14 amino acids. CDR1 and CDR2 (germline): MNHEY, SVGAGI. J was trimmed by 4 bases and V by 9 bases; bases with no gene match: 6. In DNA form, the CDR3 reads TGTGCCAGTCAGGACAGGGGTATCACCGGGGAGCTGTTTTTT. Translation: CASQDRGITGELFF.

This clonotype was found a few times. The chain combines TRBV5-4 with TRBJ2-7, with 9 nucleotides matching TRBD2. Per germline, CDR1 SGHNT and CDR2 YYREEE (reference sequence). V was clipped by 1 base and J by 3 bases; unmatched bases: 2. The CDR3 covers 14 residues. The CDR3 here is CASSLSSGDYEQYF. CDR3 sequence (DNA): TGTGCCAGCAGCTTGTCTAGCGGGGACTACGAGCAGTACTTC.